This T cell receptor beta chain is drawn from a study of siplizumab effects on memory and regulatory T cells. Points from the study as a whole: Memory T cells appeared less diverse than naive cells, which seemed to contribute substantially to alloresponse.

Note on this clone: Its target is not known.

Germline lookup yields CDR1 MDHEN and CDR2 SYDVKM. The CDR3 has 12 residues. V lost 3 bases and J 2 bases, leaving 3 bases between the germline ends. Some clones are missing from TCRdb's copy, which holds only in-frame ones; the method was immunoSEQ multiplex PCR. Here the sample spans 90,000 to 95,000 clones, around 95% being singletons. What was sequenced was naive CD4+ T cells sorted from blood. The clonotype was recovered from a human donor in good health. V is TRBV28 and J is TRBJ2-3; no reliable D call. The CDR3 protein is CASSFFTDTQYF. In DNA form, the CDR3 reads TGTGCCAGCAGTTTTTTCACAGATACGCAGTATTTT. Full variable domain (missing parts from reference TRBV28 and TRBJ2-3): DVKVTQSSRYLVKRTGEKVFLECVQDMDHENMFWYRQDPGLGLRLIYFSYDVKMKEKGDIPEGYSVSREKKERFSLILESASTNQTSMYLCASSFFTDTQYFGPGTRLTVL.